A selection of T cell receptor beta chains follows, all from one sample in a study of T-cell reconstitution after alpha-beta-depleted transplantation in children. Each CDR3 protein is one row after TCRdb ran MiXCR on the PCR reads. The table lists about 230,000 distinct CDR3 sequences, 12% of them singletons. Specimen: PBMCs from the stem cell graft donor, collected from the stem cell graft. The receptors shown here come from a human donor who donated a stem cell graft to a child with acute lymphoblastic leukemia. Both conserved end residues are part of each CDR3. D genes are given only for firm matches. The size of a clone is reported for some rows only, either as once, few or many, or as a class for expanded clones.

V	size	D	length	J	DNA	CDR3
TRBV5-5	-	-	14	TRBJ2-5	TGTGCCAGCAGCTTCTACCCTCTTGAAGAGACCCAGTACTTC	CASSFYPLEETQYF
TRBV6-2/TRBV6-3	many	-	18	TRBJ2-1	TGTGCCAGCAGCACGAGGTCCCACACGGGGAGTTCCTACAATGAGCAGTTCTTC	CASSTRSHTGSSYNEQFF
TRBV7-9	many	-	15	TRBJ2-7	TGTGCCAGCAGCCACCGGGACAAACGAATTTACGAGCAGTACTTC	CASSHRDKRIYEQYF
TRBV12-3/TRBV12-4	many	TRBD1	15	TRBJ2-5	TGTGCCAGCAGTGAATCTAGGACAGGGGAGGAGACCCAGTACTTC	CASSESRTGEETQYF
TRBV6-5	many	-	10	TRBJ2-3	TGTGCCAGTCGGAAGGATACGCAGTATTTT	CASRKDTQYF
TRBV10-3	many	-	15	TRBJ2-1	TGTGCCATCAGCGATAGCGGCAGCTCCTACAATGAGCAGTTCTTC	CAISDSGSSYNEQFF
TRBV13	many	-	16	TRBJ1-1	TGTGCCAGCAGTTCATTACCGGGACGGATGAACACTGAAGCTTTCTTT	CASSSLPGRMNTEAFF
TRBV28	many	-	15	TRBJ1-5	TGTGCCGTGGGTGGTTCGGGGATAGCAAATCAGCCCCAGCATTTT	CAVGGSGIANQPQHF
TRBV6-5	many	-	16	TRBJ2-1	TGTGCCAGCAGTTCGCTGGGAGTTGGAGCGCACAATGAGCAGTTCTTC	CASSSLGVGAHNEQFF
TRBV29-1	many	-	13	TRBJ2-7	TGCAGCGGCAGAAGGGGCCCCTCCTACGAGCAGTACTTC	CSGRRGPSYEQYF
TRBV5-5	many	-	13	TRBJ2-7	TGTGCCAGCAGCTTGGTCCGGGGTAGCGAGCAGTACTTC	CASSLVRGSEQYF
TRBV28	many	-	15	TRBJ2-5	TGTGCCAGCAGTCCTACCCGGACAGCGGATAGGACCCAGTACTTC	CASSPTRTADRTQYF
TRBV29-1	many	-	13	TRBJ2-5	TGCAGCGTCGATGGGGGGCGACGAGAGACCCAGTACTTC	CSVDGGRRETQYF
TRBV9	many	TRBD2	15	TRBJ2-1	TGTGCCAGCAGCGCCGCTAGCGGGAGGGGTAATGAGCAGTTCTTC	CASSAASGRGNEQFF
TRBV29-1	many	-	15	TRBJ2-1	TGCAGCGTTGTTCCCGGGACGGCCTCCTACAATGAGCAGTTCTTC	CSVVPGTASYNEQFF
TRBV15	-	-	12	TRBJ1-1	TGTGCCACCAGCTTCGGGTACACTGAAGCTTTCTTT	CATSFGYTEAFF
TRBV7-8	-	-	17	TRBJ2-3	TGTGCCAGCAGCTTAGGCCCGCTAGCTTCCAGCACAGATACGCAGTATTTT	CASSLGPLASSTDTQYF
TRBV11-2	many	TRBD1	21	TRBJ2-3	TGTGCCAGCAGCTCCGATCCGACCCCAGGGGGCATTGGAGTAAGGACAGATACGCAGTATTTT	CASSSDPTPGGIGVRTDTQYF
TRBV12-3/TRBV12-4	many	TRBD1	15	TRBJ2-5	TGTGCCAGCAAAATTGGACAGGGGGCGCAGGGGACCCAGTACTTC	CASKIGQGAQGTQYF
TRBV5-1	many	TRBD1	18	TRBJ2-4	TGCGCCAGCAGCTTGGTTACAGGGGACCTTCTAGCCAAAAACATTCAGTACTTC	CASSLVTGDLLAKNIQYF
TRBV29-1	many	-	16	TRBJ2-7	TGCAGCGTTGAAGATCCGGAGGGAACGAGCTCCTACGAGCAGTACTTC	CSVEDPEGTSSYEQYF
TRBV7-8	-	-	18	TRBJ2-7	TGTGCCAGCAGCTCGAGCGAAGAGGCCCGCGTGAATCTGGACGAGCAGTACTTC	CASSSSEEARVNLDEQYF
TRBV20-1	many	-	13	TRBJ1-1	TGCAGTGCTAGATCCGGGTTGTATACTGAAGCTTTCTTT	CSARSGLYTEAFF
TRBV24-1	many	-	18	TRBJ2-3	TGTGCCACCAGTGACCCCTTCAGACACCCGGCGGGGACAGATACGCAGTATTTT	CATSDPFRHPAGTDTQYF
TRBV5-1	many	-	14	TRBJ2-5	TGCGCCAGCAGCCGCACGGGGGCTCAAGAGACCCAGTACTTC	CASSRTGAQETQYF
TRBV4-3	few	-	13	TRBJ1-5	TGCGCCAGCAGCGCCAATCGTCGTCAGCCCCAGCATTTT	CASSANRRQPQHF
TRBV12-3/TRBV12-4	many	TRBD1	14	TRBJ1-1	TGTGCCAGCAGCGAGACAGGGGTGGCCACTGAAGCTTTCTTT	CASSETGVATEAFF
TRBV12-3/TRBV12-4	many	TRBD2	15	TRBJ2-3	TGTGCCAGCAGTTTACAAGCGGGGGGCACAGATACGCAGTATTTT	CASSLQAGGTDTQYF
TRBV29-1	many	-	15	TRBJ2-7	TGCAGCGCCCTCATTCCCACTTTGAGCTCCTACGAGCAGTACTTC	CSALIPTLSSYEQYF
TRBV11-1	many	-	19	TRBJ1-2	TGTGCCAGCAGCCATCCAACACGCGGCAGGCAGACAAACCCGTATGGCTACACCTTC	CASSHPTRGRQTNPYGYTF
TRBV20-1	many	-	13	TRBJ1-5	TGCAGTGCCAGGAAAGGGGTGGACCAGCCCCAGCATTTT	CSARKGVDQPQHF
TRBV28	many	TRBD1	14	TRBJ2-2	TGTGCCAGCACCAAACTAACAGGGGCCGGGGAGCTGTTTTTT	CASTKLTGAGELFF
TRBV20-1	-	-	16	TRBJ2-6	TGCAGTGCTAGACCCCTGAACGGATCTGGGGCCAACGTCCTGACTTTC	CSARPLNGSGANVLTF
TRBV4-3	-	TRBD1	14	TRBJ2-7	TGCGCCAGCAGCCCGGGACAGGGGGGGCGAGAGCAGTACTTC	CASSPGQGGREQYF
TRBV2	many	-	13	TRBJ1-1	TGTGCCAGCAGTGAAGGGCCGACGACTGAAGCTTTCTTT	CASSEGPTTEAFF
TRBV5-6	many	-	14	TRBJ1-6	TGTGCCAGCAGCTTGCCGGCAAGGAATTCACCCCTCCACTTT	CASSLPARNSPLHF
TRBV5-1	-	TRBD1	14	TRBJ1-1	TGCGCCAGCAGGGACCGCAGGGGGATCACTGAAGCTTTCTTT	CASRDRRGITEAFF
TRBV20-1	many	TRBD2	14	TRBJ2-7	TGCAGTGCTAGAGGACTAGCGGGAGAAAAAGAGCAGTACTTC	CSARGLAGEKEQYF
TRBV20-1	many	-	13	TRBJ1-1	TGCAGTGTCCAGAAAGGGAGGGGCACTGAAGCTTTCTTT	CSVQKGRGTEAFF
TRBV5-6	many	-	11	TRBJ1-1	TGTGCCAGCAGCCGGACAGAAGAAGCTTTCTTT	CASSRTEEAFF
TRBV6-1	many	TRBD1	16	TRBJ2-3	TGTGCCAGCAGTCTCACGGGACAGGGAGGCACAGATACGCAGTATTTT	CASSLTGQGGTDTQYF
TRBV5-1	many	TRBD2	15	TRBJ2-1	TGCGCCAGCAGCCAACAGCGGGACTCCTACAATGAGCAGTTCTTC	CASSQQRDSYNEQFF
TRBV14	many	TRBD2	16	TRBJ2-1	TGTGCCAGCAGCCGCAGACAGCGGGAGGGGGACAATGAGCAGTTCTTC	CASSRRQREGDNEQFF
TRBV5-6	many	TRBD2	15	TRBJ2-4	TGTGCCAGCAGCTTCCGGACTAGCGGGGAAAACATTCAGTACTTC	CASSFRTSGENIQYF
TRBV5-6	many	-	16	TRBJ2-4	TGTGCCAGCAGCTTTCGGGGGTCAGCGGCCAAAAACATTCAGTACTTC	CASSFRGSAAKNIQYF
TRBV12-3/TRBV12-4	many	TRBD1	14	TRBJ1-4	TGTGCCAGCAATCGACAGGGGGCGCGTGAAAAACTGTTTTTT	CASNRQGAREKLFF
TRBV18	many	-	15	TRBJ1-1	TGTGCCAGTTCTTCCGGGACGGGAGGAATCACTGAAGCTTTCTTT	CASSSGTGGITEAFF
TRBV13	-	-	14	TRBJ2-7	TGTGCCAGCAGCCCCCGGATGAGCTCCTACGAGCAGTACTTC	CASSPRMSSYEQYF
TRBV29-1	many	-	14	TRBJ2-3	TGCAGCGTTAAACGGGCGTCGAGCACAGATACGCAGTATTTT	CSVKRASSTDTQYF
TRBV27	-	-	16	TRBJ1-1	TGTGCCAGCAGTTTTATTGGGCGAACGAGGAACACTGAAGCTTTCTTT	CASSFIGRTRNTEAFF
TRBV20-1	-	-	15	TRBJ1-5	TGCAGTGCTAGAGTGGCAGGGCGCGGTGGGCAGCCCCAGCATTTT	CSARVAGRGGQPQHF
TRBV7-8	-	-	14	TRBJ2-5	TGTGCCAGCAGCATCCGGGGCCTCCAAGAGACCCAGTACTTC	CASSIRGLQETQYF
TRBV3-1	many	-	14	TRBJ2-2	TGTGCCAGCAGCCCACCCTCGAACACCGGGGAGCTGTTTTTT	CASSPPSNTGELFF
TRBV12-3/TRBV12-4	-	TRBD2	16	TRBJ2-1	TGTGCCAGCAGCCCTGGGGGTAGCGGGAGGTCTCATGAGCAGTTCTTC	CASSPGGSGRSHEQFF
TRBV6-1	many	TRBD1	13	TRBJ2-7	TGTGCCAGCGGTCGACAGGGACCTCACGAGCAGTACTTC	CASGRQGPHEQYF